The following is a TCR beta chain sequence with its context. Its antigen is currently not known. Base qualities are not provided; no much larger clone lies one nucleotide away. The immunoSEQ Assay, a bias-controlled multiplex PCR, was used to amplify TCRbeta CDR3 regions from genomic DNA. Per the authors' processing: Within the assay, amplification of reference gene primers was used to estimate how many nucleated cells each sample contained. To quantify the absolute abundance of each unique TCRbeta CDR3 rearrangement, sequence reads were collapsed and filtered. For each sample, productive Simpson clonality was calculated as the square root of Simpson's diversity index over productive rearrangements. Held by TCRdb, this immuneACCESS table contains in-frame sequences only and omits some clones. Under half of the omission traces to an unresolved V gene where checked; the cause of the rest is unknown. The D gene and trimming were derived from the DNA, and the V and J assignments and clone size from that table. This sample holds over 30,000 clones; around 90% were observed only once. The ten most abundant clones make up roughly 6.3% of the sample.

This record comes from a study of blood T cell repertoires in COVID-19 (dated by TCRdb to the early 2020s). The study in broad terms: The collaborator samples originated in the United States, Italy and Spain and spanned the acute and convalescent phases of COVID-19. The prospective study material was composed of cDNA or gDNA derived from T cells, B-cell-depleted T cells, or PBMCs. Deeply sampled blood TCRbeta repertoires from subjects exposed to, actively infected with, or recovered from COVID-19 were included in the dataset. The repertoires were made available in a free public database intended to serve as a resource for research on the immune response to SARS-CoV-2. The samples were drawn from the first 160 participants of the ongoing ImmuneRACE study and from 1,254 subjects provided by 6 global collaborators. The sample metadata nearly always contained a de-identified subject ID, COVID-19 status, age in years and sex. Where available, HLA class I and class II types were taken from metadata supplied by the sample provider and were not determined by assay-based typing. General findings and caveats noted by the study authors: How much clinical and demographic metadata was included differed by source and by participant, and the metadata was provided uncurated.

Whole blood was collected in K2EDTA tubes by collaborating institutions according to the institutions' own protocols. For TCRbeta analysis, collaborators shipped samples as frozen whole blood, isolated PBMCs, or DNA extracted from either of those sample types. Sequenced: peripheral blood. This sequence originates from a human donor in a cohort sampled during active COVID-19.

The CDR3 is CASSLQVGTEAFF. The nucleotide sequence reads TGTGCCAGCAGCTTGCAGGTTGGGACTGAAGCTTTCTTT. The V and J genes are TRBV11-3 and TRBJ1-1; the D gene is unclear. CDR1 SGHNT and CDR2 YENEEA were looked up in the germline V gene. At the junction V is shortened by 3 bases and J by 5 bases, with 10 bases in between. From cysteine to phenylalanine, the CDR3 is 13 amino acids long. Only CDR3 DNA is held: 39 bases, read in frame from base 1.